This TCR beta chain was recorded in a study of metastatic and nonmetastatic thyroid tumors. Study overall: Comparison of repertoires was carried out across blood and tumor or nodule tissue from malignant and benign thyroid patients. Study-wide points: Versus benign nodules, malignant thyroid tumors reportedly had significantly higher TCR beta diversity, in blood and tumor.

The table lists this clone with many counts. Antigen specificity is unknown. Between the trimmed V and J ends, which lost 6 bases and 4 bases, there was a span of 11 bases. This CDR3 has 14 amino acids. In germline, CDR1 is SGHRS, CDR2 YFSETQ. Among the patients, none had received any treatment before thyroid surgery. Original handling: CDR3 differences across clinicopathological groups were used to build a distant-metastasis classifier for papillary thyroid cancer. TCRdb re-called clones from the PCR reads using MiXCR. These V and J calls rely on TCRdb rather than the paper's analysis. Here the sample spans just over 30,000 clones, approximately 19% being singletons.

Material: blood. The receptor was derived from a female donor with papillary thyroid cancer or a benign thyroid nodule (not recorded which). Some clones in this sample may be carry-over from other donors' samples. V and J are TRBV5-1 and TRBJ1-6, with unresolved D. The CDR3 bases are TGCGCCAGCAAGTGGCAGAATTATAATTCACCCCTCCACTTT. Translating it yields CASKWQNYNSPLHF.